The clone carrying this TCR beta chain was observed at least ten times. The data were obtained in a study of T cells of healthy individuals. TCRdb re-analysed the 5' RACE reads in MiXCR, keeping a single row per CDR3 protein. The sample shows around 100,000 distinct CDR3 sequences, approximately 18% of them seen only once. Germline V gene sequence: CDR1 DFQATT, CDR2 SNEGSKA (reference sequence). Trimming cost V 3 bases and J 9 bases; bases outside gene matches: 14. The CDR3 is 17 residues long. The receptor was isolated from a human donor in good health. The chain has TRBV20-1 and TRBJ2-1; 13 positions match TRBD2. The CDR3 reads CSARERRGLAGLGEQFF. The CDR3 DNA reads as TGCAGTGCTAGGGAGAGGCGGGGACTAGCGGGACTCGGTGAGCAGTTCTTC.